This T cell receptor beta chain emerged from a study of T-cell memory formation after mild COVID-19. Findings and caveats of the study: Pre-infection memory already had some responding clones, implying cross-reactive memory joined.

V dropped 6 bases and J dropped 0 bases, with 10 bases sitting between them. The CDR3 runs to 13 residues. Germline CDR1 is DFQATT and CDR2 is SNEGSKA (reference sequence). This clonotype was seen only a few times. Its specificity is unknown. Constant-segment-primed 5'RACE gave TCR alpha and TCR beta cDNA libraries with sample barcodes and UMIs. One entry per CDR3 protein, called by TCRdb with MiXCR from the 5' RACE reads. The sample yields 350,000 to 450,000 distinct CDR3 sequences, 24% seen once. The receptor comes from an adult woman who had mild COVID-19 (a few samples of this study predate the infection). Cell type and time point are not known. The rearrangement uses TRBV20-1 and TRBJ2-3; TRBD2 might be the D (5 bases). Sample: PBMCs or a T cell subset sorted from them (not recorded which). CDR3 sequence: CSAPAGSTDTQYF. The CDR3 coding sequence is TGCAGTGCCCCGGCGGGCAGCACAGATACGCAGTATTTT.